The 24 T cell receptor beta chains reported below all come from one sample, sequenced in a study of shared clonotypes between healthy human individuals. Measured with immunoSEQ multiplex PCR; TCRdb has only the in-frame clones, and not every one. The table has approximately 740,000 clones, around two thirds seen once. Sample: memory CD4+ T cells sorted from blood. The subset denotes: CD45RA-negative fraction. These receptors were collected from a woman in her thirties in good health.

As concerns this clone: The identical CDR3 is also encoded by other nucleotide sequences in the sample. The CDR3 here is CASSPDRVAYNEQFF. Here the CDR3 DNA reads TGCGCCAGCAGCCCCGACAGGGTGGCCTACAATGAGCAGTTCTTC. V gene TRBV5-1 combines with J gene TRBJ2-1; 7 bases match TRBD1. This CDR3 is built from 15 residues. The V gene's germline CDR1 is SGHRS and CDR2 YFSETQ. V lost 4 bases, J lost 2 bases, and 6 bases stayed unmatched.

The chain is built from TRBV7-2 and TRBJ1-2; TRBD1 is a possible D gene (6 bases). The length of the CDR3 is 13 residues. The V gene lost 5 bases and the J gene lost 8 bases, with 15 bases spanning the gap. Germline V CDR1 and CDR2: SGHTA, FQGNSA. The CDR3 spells CASSPQGVGGYTF. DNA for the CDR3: TGTGCCAGCAGCCCACAGGGAGTAGGCGGCTACACCTTC.

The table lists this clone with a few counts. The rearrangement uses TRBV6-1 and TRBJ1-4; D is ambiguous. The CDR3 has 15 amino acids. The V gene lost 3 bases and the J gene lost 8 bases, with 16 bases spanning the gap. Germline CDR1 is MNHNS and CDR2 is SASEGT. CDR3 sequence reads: CASSDMVGVGEKLFF. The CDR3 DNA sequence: TGTGCCAGCAGTGATATGGTGGGAGTAGGGGAAAAACTGTTTTTT.

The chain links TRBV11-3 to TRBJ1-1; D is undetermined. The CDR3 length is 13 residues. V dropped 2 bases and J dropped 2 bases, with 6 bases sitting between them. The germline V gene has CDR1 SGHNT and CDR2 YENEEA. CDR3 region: CASSLSFNTEAFF. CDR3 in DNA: TGTGCCAGCAGCTTAAGCTTCAACACTGAAGCTTTCTTT. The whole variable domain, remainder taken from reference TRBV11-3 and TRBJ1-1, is EAGVVQSPRYKIIEKKQPVAFWCNPISGHNTLYWYLQNLGQGPELLIRYENEEAVDDSQLPKDRFSAERLKGVDSTLKIQPAELGDSAVYLCASSLSFNTEAFFGQGTRLTVV.

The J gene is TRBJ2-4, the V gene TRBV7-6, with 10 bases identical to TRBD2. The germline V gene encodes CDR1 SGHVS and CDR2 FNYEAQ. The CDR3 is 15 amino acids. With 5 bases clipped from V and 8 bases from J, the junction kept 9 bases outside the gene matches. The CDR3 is CASSVGAGGPYIQYF. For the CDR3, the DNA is TGTGCCAGCAGCGTCGGAGCGGGAGGGCCTTACATTCAGTACTTC.

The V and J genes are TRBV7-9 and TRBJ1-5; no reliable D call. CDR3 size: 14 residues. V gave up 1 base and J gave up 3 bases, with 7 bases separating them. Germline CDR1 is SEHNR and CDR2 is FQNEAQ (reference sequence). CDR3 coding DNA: TGTGCCAGCAGCTTAGACGGGTACAATCAGCCCCAGCATTTT. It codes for CASSLDGYNQPQHF.

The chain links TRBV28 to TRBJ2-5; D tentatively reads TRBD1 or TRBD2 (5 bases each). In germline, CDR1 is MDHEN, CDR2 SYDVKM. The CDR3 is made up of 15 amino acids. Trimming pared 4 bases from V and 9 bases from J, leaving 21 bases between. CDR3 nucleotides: TGTGCCAGCAGTTCCCCGGCGAGGGGCATTTCGGCCCAGTACTTC. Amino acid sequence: CASSSPARGISAQYF.

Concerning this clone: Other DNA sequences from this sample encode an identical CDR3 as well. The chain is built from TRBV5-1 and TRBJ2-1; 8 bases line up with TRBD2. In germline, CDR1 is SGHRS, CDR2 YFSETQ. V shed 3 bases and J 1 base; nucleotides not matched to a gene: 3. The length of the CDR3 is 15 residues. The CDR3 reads CASSSRLASYNEQFF. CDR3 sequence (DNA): TGCGCCAGCAGCTCTCGACTAGCGTCCTACAATGAGCAGTTCTTC.

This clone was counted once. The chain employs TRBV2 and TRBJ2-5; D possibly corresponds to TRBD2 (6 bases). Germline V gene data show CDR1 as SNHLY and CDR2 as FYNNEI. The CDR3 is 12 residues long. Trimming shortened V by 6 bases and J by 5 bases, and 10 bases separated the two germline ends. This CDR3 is CASSQRVETQYF. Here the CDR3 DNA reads TGTGCCAGCAGCCAGCGGGTGGAGACCCAGTACTTC.

The chain's CDR3 is CASSYSARVGEPQHF. The CDR3 nucleotides are TGTGCCAGCAGTTATAGTGCGCGTGTCGGTGAGCCCCAGCATTTT. V and J are TRBV6-6 and TRBJ1-5; no firm D call. From germline, CDR1 is MNHNY and CDR2 SVGAGI (reference sequence). Trimming stripped 3 bases from V and 8 bases from J, with 17 bases between. This CDR3 is 15 amino acids long.

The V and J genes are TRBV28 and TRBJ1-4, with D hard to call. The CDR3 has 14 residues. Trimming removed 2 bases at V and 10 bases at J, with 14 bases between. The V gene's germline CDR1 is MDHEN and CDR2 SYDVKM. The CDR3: CASSLGWAAAKLFF. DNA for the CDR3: TGTGCCAGCAGTTTAGGATGGGCCGCCGCAAAACTGTTTTTT.

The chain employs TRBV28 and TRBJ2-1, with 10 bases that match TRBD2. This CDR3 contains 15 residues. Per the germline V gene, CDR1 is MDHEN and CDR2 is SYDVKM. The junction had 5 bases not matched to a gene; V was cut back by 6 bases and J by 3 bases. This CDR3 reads CASRWTSGVYNEQFF. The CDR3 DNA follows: TGTGCCAGCAGATGGACTAGCGGAGTCTACAATGAGCAGTTCTTC.

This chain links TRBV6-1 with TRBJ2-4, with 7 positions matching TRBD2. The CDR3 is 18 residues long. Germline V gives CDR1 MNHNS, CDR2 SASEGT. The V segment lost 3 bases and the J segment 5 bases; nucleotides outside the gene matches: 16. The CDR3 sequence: CASSERRGGLGTQNIQYF. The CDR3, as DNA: TGTGCCAGCAGTGAGCGAAGGGGAGGGCTTGGGACCCAAAACATTCAGTACTTC.

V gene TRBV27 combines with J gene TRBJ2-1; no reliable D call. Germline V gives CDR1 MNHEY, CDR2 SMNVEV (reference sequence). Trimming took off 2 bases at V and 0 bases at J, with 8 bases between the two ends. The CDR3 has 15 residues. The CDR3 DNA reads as TGTGCCAGCAGTTTAGTCCCAAGCTCCTACAATGAGCAGTTCTTC. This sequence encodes CASSLVPSSYNEQFF.

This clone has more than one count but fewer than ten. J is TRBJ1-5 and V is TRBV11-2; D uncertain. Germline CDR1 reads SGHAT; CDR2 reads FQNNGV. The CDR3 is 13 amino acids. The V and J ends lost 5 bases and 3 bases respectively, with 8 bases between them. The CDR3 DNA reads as TGTGCCAGCAGCCACTATCCCAATCAGCCCCAGCATTTT. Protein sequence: CASSHYPNQPQHF.

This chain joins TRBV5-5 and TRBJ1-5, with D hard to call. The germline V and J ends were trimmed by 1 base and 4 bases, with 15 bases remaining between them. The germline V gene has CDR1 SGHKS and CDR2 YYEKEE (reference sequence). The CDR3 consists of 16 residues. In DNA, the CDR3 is TGTGCCAGCAGCTTGCAGCCACGCGCCCTAAATCAGCCCCAGCATTTT. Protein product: CASSLQPRALNQPQHF.

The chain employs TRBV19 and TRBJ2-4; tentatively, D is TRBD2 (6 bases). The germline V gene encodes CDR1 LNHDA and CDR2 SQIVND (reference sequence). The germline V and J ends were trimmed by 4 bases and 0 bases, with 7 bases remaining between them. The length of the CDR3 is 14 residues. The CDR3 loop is CASSNGGAKNIQYF. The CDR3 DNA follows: TGTGCCAGTAGTAACGGGGGAGCCAAAAACATTCAGTACTTC.

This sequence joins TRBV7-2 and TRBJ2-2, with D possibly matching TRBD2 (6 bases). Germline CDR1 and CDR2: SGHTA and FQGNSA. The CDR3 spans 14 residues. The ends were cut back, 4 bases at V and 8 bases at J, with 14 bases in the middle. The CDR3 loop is CASSSDYTRGELFF. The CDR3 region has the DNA TGTGCCAGCAGCTCGGACTACACCCGGGGGGAGCTGTTTTTT. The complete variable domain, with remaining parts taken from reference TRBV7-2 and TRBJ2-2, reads GAGVSQSPSNKVTEKGKDVELRCDPISGHTALYWYRQSLGQGLEFLIYFQGNSAPDKSGLPSDRFSAERTGGSVSTLTIQRTQQEDSAVYLCASSSDYTRGELFFGEGSRLTVL.

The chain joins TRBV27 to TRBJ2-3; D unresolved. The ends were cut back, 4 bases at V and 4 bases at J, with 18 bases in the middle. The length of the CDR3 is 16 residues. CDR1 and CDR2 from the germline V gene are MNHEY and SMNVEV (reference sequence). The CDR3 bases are TGTGCCAGCAGTTCCTCGGAAATGAGGATGGCAGATACGCAGTATTTT. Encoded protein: CASSSSEMRMADTQYF.

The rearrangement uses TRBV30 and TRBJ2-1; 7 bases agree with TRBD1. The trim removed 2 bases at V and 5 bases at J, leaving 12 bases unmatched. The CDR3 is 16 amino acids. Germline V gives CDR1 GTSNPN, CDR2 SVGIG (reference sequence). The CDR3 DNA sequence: TGTGCCTGGAGTAAAGACAGGGTGCGAGGACACAATGAGCAGTTCTTC. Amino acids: CAWSKDRVRGHNEQFF.

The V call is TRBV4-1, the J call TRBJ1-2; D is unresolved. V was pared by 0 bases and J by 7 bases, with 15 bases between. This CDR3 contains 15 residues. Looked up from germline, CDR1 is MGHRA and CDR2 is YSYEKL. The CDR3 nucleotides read TGCGCCAGCAGCCAAGAATCCCGCCGGAGAGGTGGCTACACCTTC. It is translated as CASSQESRRRGGYTF.

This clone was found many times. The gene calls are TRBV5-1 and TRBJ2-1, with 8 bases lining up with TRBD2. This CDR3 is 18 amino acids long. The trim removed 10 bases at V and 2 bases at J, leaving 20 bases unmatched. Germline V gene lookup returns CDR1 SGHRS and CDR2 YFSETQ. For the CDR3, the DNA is TGCGCCGTACTGTCTTGGGCCAGCTCGGGAGGGCCCTACAATGAGCAGTTCTTC. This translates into CAVLSWASSGGPYNEQFF. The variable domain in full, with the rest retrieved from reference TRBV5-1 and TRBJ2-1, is KAGVTQTPRYLIKTRGQQVTLSCSPISGHRSVSWYQQTPGQGLQFLFEYFSETQRNKGNFPGRFSGRQFSNSRSEMNVSTLELGDSALYLCAVLSWASSGGPYNEQFFGPGTRLTVL.

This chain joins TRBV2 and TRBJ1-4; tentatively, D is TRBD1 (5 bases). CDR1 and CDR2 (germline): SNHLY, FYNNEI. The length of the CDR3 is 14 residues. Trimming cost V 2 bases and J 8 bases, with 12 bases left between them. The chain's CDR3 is CASSERGRQEKLFF. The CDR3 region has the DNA TGTGCCAGCAGTGAAAGGGGACGCCAGGAAAAACTGTTTTTT.

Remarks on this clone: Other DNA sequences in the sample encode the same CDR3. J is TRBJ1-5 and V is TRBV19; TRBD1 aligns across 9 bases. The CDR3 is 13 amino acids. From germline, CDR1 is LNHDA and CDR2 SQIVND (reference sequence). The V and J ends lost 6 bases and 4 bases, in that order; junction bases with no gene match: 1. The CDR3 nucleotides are TGTGCCAGTAGGGACAGGGGTAATCAGCCCCAGCATTTT. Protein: CASRDRGNQPQHF.